The rows below give T cell receptor beta chains drawn from one sample of a study of shared clonotypes between healthy human individuals. TCRdb's table, derived via immunoSEQ multiplex PCR, lists solely in-frame clones and lacks some. This sample carries a few million clones, 85% to 95% of them seen once, and the ten largest clones take about 0.37%. The specimen was naive CD4+ T cells from PBMCs. The origin of the receptors is a man younger than 35 in good health. Some clones in this sample may be carry-over from other donors' samples. The CDR3 runs from the conserved cysteine through the conserved F or W. D genes are given only for firm matches. Expanded clones are given a class, and other clones once, few, many or no size at all.

>.|TRBJ2-7|TRBV13|once
TGTGCCAGCAGCTGGGGACATCTAAGAGAGCAGTACTTC
CASSWGHLREQYF
>.|TRBJ2-1|TRBV18|.
TGTGCCAGCTCACCGAAATACAGGGGGGGCATCGACAATGAGCAGTTCTTC
CASSPKYRGGIDNEQFF
>.|TRBJ2-7|TRBV14|.
TGTGCCAGCAGCCAAGCCATCTCAGCGGGCTCCTACGAGCAGTACTTC
CASSQAISAGSYEQYF
>TRBD2|TRBJ2-7|TRBV11-2|once
TGTGCCAGCAGCTTACTAAGCGGGAGTAGGACCTACGAGCAGTACTTC
CASSLLSGSRTYEQYF
>TRBD2|TRBJ2-1|TRBV4-1|.
TGCGCCAGCAGCCCTACCGGACTAGCGGGAGGGCGGCAGTTCTTC
CASSPTGLAGGRQFF
>.|TRBJ2-2|TRBV7-2|.
TGTGCCAGCAGCCCCTTGAGGGGGAACACCGGGGAGCTGTTTTTT
CASSPLRGNTGELFF
>.|TRBJ2-5|TRBV5-1|once
TGCGCCAGCAGCGCTGGGTCGCCGGGGCAAGAGACCCAGTACTTC
CASSAGSPGQETQYF
>.|TRBJ1-3|TRBV4-1|.
TGCGCCAGCAGCCAAGATAAAGGGGGAGCTTTCAGCTCTGGAAACACCATATATTTT
CASSQDKGGAFSSGNTIYF
>.|TRBJ2-2|TRBV5-5|.
TGTGCCAGCAGCCCGTTCCCGGGGCAGGCAGCGAACACCGGGGAGCTGTTTTTT
CASSPFPGQAANTGELFF
>TRBD1|TRBJ2-5|TRBV2|.
TGTGCCAGCAGCGCACTCGGACAGGGACAAGAGACCCAGTACTTC
CASSALGQGQETQYF
>.|TRBJ1-2|TRBV28|.
TGTGCCAGCAGCCCGGCCCCGGACTATGGCTACACCTTC
CASSPAPDYGYTF
>.|TRBJ1-1|TRBV7-9|.
TGTGCCAGCAGCTTAGGCCAGGGGCCCACTGAAGCTTTCTTT
CASSLGQGPTEAFF
>.|TRBJ1-5|TRBV7-9|few
TGTGCCAGCAGCTTAGCCCTCAATCAGCCCCAGCATTTT
CASSLALNQPQHF
>.|TRBJ1-2|TRBV7-2|.
TGTGCCAGCAGCTTAGGGGCGCAGGGCGTTGGCTACACCTTC
CASSLGAQGVGYTF
>.|TRBJ2-5|TRBV5-1|.
TGCGCCAGCAGCTTGCGAGTGGACAGCCAGGAGACCCAGTACTTC
CASSLRVDSQETQYF
>TRBD1|TRBJ2-7|TRBV7-9|.
TGTGCCAGCAGCTTGAGACAGGGGGGGTCCTACGAGCAGTACTTC
CASSLRQGGSYEQYF
>.|TRBJ1-1|TRBV2|.
TGTGCCAGCAGTGGCCCATCGACAGCAGACACTGAAGCTTTCTTT
CASSGPSTADTEAFF
>TRBD1|TRBJ1-5|TRBV28|.
TGTGCCAGCAGTCCCCCTTCCAGGGGGAGCAATCAGCCCCAGCATTTT
CASSPPSRGSNQPQHF
>.|TRBJ1-4|TRBV6-1|.
TGTGCCAGCAGTGAAGCAGGGGGGATCAATGAAAAACTGTTTTTT
CASSEAGGINEKLFF
>.|TRBJ1-1|TRBV10-3|once
TGTGCCATCACTCAGACAGATAACATGAACACTGAAGCTTTCTTT
CAITQTDNMNTEAFF
>.|TRBJ2-1|TRBV5-1|.
TGCGCCAGCAGCTTTTCCGGACTAAATTCCGACAATGAGCAGTTCTTC
CASSFSGLNSDNEQFF
>.|TRBJ1-5|TRBV5-1|.
TGCGCCAGCAGCTTGGGGCAGCCCAATCAGCCCCAGCATTTT
CASSLGQPNQPQHF
>TRBD1|TRBJ1-5|TRBV18|.
TGTGCCAGCTCACTAGCTCAGGGGGCAAGCAATCAGCCCCAGCATTTT
CASSLAQGASNQPQHF
>.|TRBJ1-1|TRBV28|.
TGTGCCAGCAGACTCGACATCCTAACCTTGAACACTGAAGCTTTCTTT
CASRLDILTLNTEAFF
>.|TRBJ2-1|TRBV2|once
TGTGCCAGCACTTCCAGTCTCAATCGGCTGAATGAGCAGTTCTTC
CASTSSLNRLNEQFF
>.|TRBJ2-7|TRBV6-6|.
TGTGCCAGCATTGGAGAGCACACCTACGAGCAGTACTTC
CASIGEHTYEQYF